The rows below give T cell receptor beta chains drawn from one sample of a study of vaccination and CD4 T cells after COVID-19. Each CDR3 protein gets one entry after TCRdb re-called the PCR reads with MiXCR. The sample carries around 9,000 distinct CDR3 sequences, 31% recorded once. These receptors have no known antigen. Specimen: CD4+ T cells from blood, cultured in vitro. Receptor source: a human donor in good health. Both conserved end residues are part of each CDR3. Each record gives: CDR3 length, V gene, CDR3 protein.

len: 12
v_gene: TRBV7-9
CDR3aa: CASSLEGRGAFF

len: 16
v_gene: TRBV6-5
CDR3aa: CASSYSAGANTGELFF

len: 17
v_gene: TRBV7-3
CDR3aa: CASSFGGGITSTDTQYF

len: 12
v_gene: TRBV20-1
CDR3aa: CSARITDYGYTF

len: 13
v_gene: TRBV27
CDR3aa: CASRIRGRNEQFF

len: 15
v_gene: TRBV6-5
CDR3aa: CASSYPTTGYHEQYF

len: 13
v_gene: TRBV14
CDR3aa: CASSQVQSSGYTF

len: 13
v_gene: TRBV19
CDR3aa: CASSIGTSYGYTF

len: 15
v_gene: TRBV28
CDR3aa: CASGHWGGRTDTQYF

len: 15
v_gene: TRBV24-1
CDR3aa: CATSDDSGRAHEQFF